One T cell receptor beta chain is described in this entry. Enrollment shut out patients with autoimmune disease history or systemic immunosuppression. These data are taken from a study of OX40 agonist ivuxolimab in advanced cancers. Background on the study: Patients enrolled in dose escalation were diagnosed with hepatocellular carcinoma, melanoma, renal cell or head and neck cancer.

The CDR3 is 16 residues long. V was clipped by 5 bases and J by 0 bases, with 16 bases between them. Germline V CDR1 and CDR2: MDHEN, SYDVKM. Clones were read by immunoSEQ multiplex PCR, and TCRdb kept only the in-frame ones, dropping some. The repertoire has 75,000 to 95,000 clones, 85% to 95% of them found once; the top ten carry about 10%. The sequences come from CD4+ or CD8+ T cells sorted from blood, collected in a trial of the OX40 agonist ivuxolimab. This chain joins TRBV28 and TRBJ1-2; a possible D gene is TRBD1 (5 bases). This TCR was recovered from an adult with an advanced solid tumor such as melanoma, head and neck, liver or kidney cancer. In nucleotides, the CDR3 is TGTGCCAGCAGTGCTTCAGGCGGGACCCCTAACTATGGCTACACCTTC. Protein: CASSASGGTPNYGYTF.